The T cell receptor beta chain under discussion was sequenced for a study of T cells in Graves' hyperthyroidism and ophthalmopathy. Study in general: Blood from the periphery was taken at initial diagnosis, before any treatment. Study-wide results and limits: In blood, most of the thyroid clonotypes expanded above 0.001 were also present.

For ophthalmopathy patients, the Clinical Activity Score was at least 3 and the NOSPECS grade at least 4; duration was under 3 months. Based on clinical symptoms, serum thyroxine and TRAb, thyroid ultrasound and orbital computed tomography, diagnoses were reached. Amplification of TCR beta CDR3 regions used RNA as the template. Carried out on the TCR CDR3, a first-round RT-PCR used the HTBI primer set. A single record per CDR3 protein comes from TCRdb applying MiXCR to the multiplex PCR reads. The top ten hold roughly 21% of the sample, which has a few hundred thousand distinct CDR3 sequences, roughly 14% seen once. The CDR3 extends over 13 amino acids. Germline V gives CDR1 ENHRY, CDR2 SYGVKD. Trimming cost V 6 bases and J 5 bases, with 14 bases left between them. In regard to this clonotype: Its target is not known.

This chain joins TRBV10-3 and TRBJ2-7; D is perhaps TRBD2 (6 bases). Source material: blood. The TCR originated in a woman aged 25 to 39 with Graves' ophthalmopathy. The CDR3 here is CAIRTGDFDEQYF. CDR3 nucleotides: TGTGCCATCAGGACGGGGGATTTCGACGAGCAGTACTTC.